This note documents a single TCR beta chain sequence. The data were produced by immunoSEQ multiplex PCR, yet TCRdb's version contains in-frame clones alone and is incomplete. The data hold 65,000 to 70,000 clones, with 80% to 95% observed a single time. The data were obtained in a study of T cell clones after liver transplantation. From germline, CDR1 is SGHAT and CDR2 FQNNGV. This CDR3 spans 14 amino acids. With 4 bases removed from V and 7 bases from J, the gap between germline ends came to 17 bases. This specimen consisted of CD4+ T cells from blood, obtained about 25 months after liver transplant. The sequence was collected from a human patient who received a liver transplant. Some T cells may be graft donor cells. The V and J genes are TRBV11-2 and TRBJ2-7; D unclear. The CDR3 here is CASSSAPWSAEQYF. Written as DNA, the CDR3 is TGTGCCAGCAGCTCCGCCCCATGGTCCGCTGAGCAGTACTTC. Full variable domain (rest looked up from reference TRBV11-2 and TRBJ2-7): EAGVAQSPRYKIIEKRQSVAFWCNPISGHATLYWYQQILGQGPKLLIQFQNNGVVDDSQLPKDRFSAERLKGVDSTLKIQPAKLEDSAVYLCASSSAPWSAEQYFGPGTRLTVT.